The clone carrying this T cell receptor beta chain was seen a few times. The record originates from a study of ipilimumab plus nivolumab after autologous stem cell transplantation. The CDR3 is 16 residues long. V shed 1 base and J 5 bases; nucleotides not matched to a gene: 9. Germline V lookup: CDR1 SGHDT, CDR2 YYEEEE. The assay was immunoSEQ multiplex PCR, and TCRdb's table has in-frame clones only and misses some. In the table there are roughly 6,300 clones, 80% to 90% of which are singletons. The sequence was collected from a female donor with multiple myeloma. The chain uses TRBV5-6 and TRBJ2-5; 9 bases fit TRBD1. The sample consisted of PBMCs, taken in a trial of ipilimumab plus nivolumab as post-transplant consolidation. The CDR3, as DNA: TGTGCCAGCAGCTTGAGTAACAGGGGGCAACGGGAGACCCAGTACTTC. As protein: CASSLSNRGQRETQYF.